The 13 T cell receptor beta chains below were found in one sample sequenced in a study of response to subunit inactivated influenza vaccine. TCRdb called the RT-PCR reads again in MiXCR, with one record for every CDR3 protein. The repertoire holds 500,000 to 600,000 distinct CDR3 sequences, with about 8% as singletons. Source: PBMCs from blood, taken less than 25 months after vaccination. Source of these receptors: a man aged 45-69 years who received an inactivated influenza vaccine.

The sample holds a few counts of this clonotype. The CDR3 sequence is CASSQGTEPYEQYF. Written as DNA, the CDR3 is TGCGCCAGCAGCCAAGGGACAGAGCCGTACGAGCAGTACTTC. The chain joins TRBV4-1 to TRBJ2-7, with D maybe TRBD1 (6 bases). Germline V gene sequence: CDR1 MGHRA, CDR2 YSYEKL. The CDR3 totals 14 residues. V dropped 1 base and J dropped 4 bases, with 11 bases sitting between them.

A few counts support this clonotype. V gene TRBV5-1 combines with J gene TRBJ2-7; no reliable D call. Between the trimmed V and J ends, which lost 2 bases and 6 bases, there was a span of 6 bases. The germline V gene encodes CDR1 SGHRS and CDR2 YFSETQ. The CDR3 totals 11 residues. The CDR3 reads CASSFETEQYF. Here the CDR3 DNA reads TGCGCCAGCAGCTTCGAAACCGAGCAGTACTTC.

This chain connects TRBV12-3 or TRBV12-4 to TRBJ2-1; D might be TRBD1 or TRBD2, each matching 5 bases. V lost 2 bases and J 6 bases, leaving 14 bases between the germline ends. The CDR3 has 15 amino acids. CDR3 sequence reads: CASSLRGRITNEQFF. For the CDR3, the DNA is TGTGCCAGCAGTTTAAGGGGACGGATCACCAATGAGCAGTTCTTC.

The DNA for the CDR3 is TGTGCCAGCAGTTTCATTTCAGGGAGCGGCTACACCTTC. Amino acid sequence: CASSFISGSGYTF. This sequence joins TRBV12-3 or TRBV12-4 and TRBJ1-2, with a weak D call TRBD1 (5 bases). CDR3 length equals 13 residues. The ends were cut back, 3 bases at V and 8 bases at J, with 13 bases in the middle.

In its sample, this clonotype was seen a few times. The rearrangement links TRBV5-1 to TRBJ2-5, with unresolved D. CDR3 length equals 14 residues. In germline, CDR1 is SGHRS, CDR2 YFSETQ. The V end lost 0 bases, the J end lost 4 bases, and 10 bases lay between the germline ends. The CDR3 nucleotides are TGCGCCAGCAGCTTGGTTGGTTCTTCAGAGACCCAGTACTTC. Translated: CASSLVGSSETQYF.

The rearrangement uses TRBV13 and TRBJ2-6; possible D gene TRBD1, 6 bases. V was clipped by 5 bases and J by 12 bases, with 20 bases between them. CDR1 and CDR2 from the germline V gene are PRHDT and FYEKMQ (reference sequence). The CDR3 covers 15 residues. The CDR3 spells CASSLVTGATPVLTF. CDR3 in DNA: TGTGCCAGCAGCCTGGTGACAGGAGCCACTCCCGTCCTGACTTTC.

This clonotype occurred a few times. CDR3 region: CASQTGQTTYNEQFF. CDR3 coding DNA: TGTGCCAGCCAGACCGGACAGACCACCTACAATGAGCAGTTCTTC. The J gene is TRBJ2-1, the V gene TRBV6-2 or TRBV6-3; D possibly corresponds to TRBD1 (6 bases). CDR3 length: 15 amino acids. Per germline, CDR1 MNHEY and CDR2 SVGEGT. Trimming took off 8 bases at V and 2 bases at J, with 16 bases between the two ends.

The chain uses TRBV20-1 and TRBJ1-1; TRBD1 aligns across 9 bases. Germline trimming cut 2 bases from V and 5 bases from J; bases unmatched to any gene: 9. The germline CDR1 and CDR2 sequences are DFQATT and SNEGSKA (reference sequence). This CDR3 region has 15 residues. CDR3 sequence (DNA): TGCAGTGCTAGACAAGCACAGGGGGCGCTTACTGAAGCTTTCTTT. Its translation: CSARQAQGALTEAFF.

The chain joins TRBV6-2 or TRBV6-3 to TRBJ2-7; TRBD2 might be the D (5 bases). Germline CDR1 MNHEY, CDR2 SVGEGT. V lost 8 bases and J 3 bases, leaving 11 bases between the germline ends. The CDR3 sequence is 12 residues long. The CDR3 loop is CASADGIYEQYF. The CDR3 DNA sequence: TGTGCCAGCGCGGACGGGATCTACGAGCAGTACTTC.

The rearrangement links TRBV24-1 to TRBJ1-5; 7 nucleotides align to TRBD1. Germline V gene data show CDR1 as KGHDR and CDR2 as SFDVKD. This CDR3 spans 15 amino acids. J gave up 6 bases and V 3 bases, and 7 bases lay outside the gene matches. The CDR3, as DNA: TGTGCCACCAGTGATCCCGGGACAGTGGGTCAGCCCCAGCATTTT. Translating gives CATSDPGTVGQPQHF.

The rearrangement uses TRBV23-1 and TRBJ2-7, with 8 bases matching TRBD2. TRBV23-1 is reported as an ORF; its role is uncertain. The CDR3 covers 17 residues. V was clipped by 0 bases and J by 5 bases; unmatched bases: 12. DNA for the CDR3: TGCGCCAGCAGTCAATCGGTGGCGGGAGGTCGTGACCACGAGCAGTACTTC. As protein: CASSQSVAGGRDHEQYF.

The chain joins TRBV6-5 to TRBJ2-7; 7 nucleotides agree with TRBD1. Germline CDR1 reads MNHEY; CDR2 reads SVGAGI. V was clipped by 2 bases and J by 1 base; unmatched bases: 2. This CDR3 has 14 amino acids. The CDR3 spells CASSYLQGSYEQYF. The DNA for the CDR3 is TGTGCCAGCAGTTACCTACAGGGGTCCTACGAGCAGTACTTC.

This clonotype was detected only a few times. The chain recombines TRBV6-5 with TRBJ1-2, with D unresolved. V lost 0 bases and J lost 5, with 13 bases in between. The germline V gene encodes CDR1 MNHEY and CDR2 SVGAGI. CDR3 length: 15 amino acids. The CDR3 is CASSYSSHGVYGYTF. The CDR3 DNA reads TGTGCCAGCAGTTACTCTTCCCATGGGGTATATGGCTACACCTTC.